What follows is one TCR beta chain and its context. The antigen remains unidentified. The CDR3 extends over 16 amino acids. Germline V gives CDR1 MGHDK, CDR2 SYGVNS. After removal of 7 bases from V and 6 bases from J, the junction contained 16 bases not matched to a gene. This entry belongs to a study of CD8+CD57+ T cells in acquired aplastic anemia. Overall study findings and caveats: Patients shared around 30 CD8+ CDR3 sequences with controls. Between the patient and control groups, CD8+ Simpson's diversity did not differ significantly.

Genomic DNA served as template for TCR beta VDJ and CDR3 profiling. One entry per CDR3 protein results from TCRdb running MiXCR on the reads. The table lists approximately 98,000 distinct CDR3 sequences, around half of them singletons. This clonotype originated in a human donor in good health, serving as a control. This chain uses TRBV25-1 with TRBJ2-3, with 7 positions matching TRBD2. Sequencing was carried out using sorted CD4+, CD8+, or CD8+CD57+ T cells (not recorded which) from PBMCs. CDR3: CASTSPLTSPGDTQYF. In nucleotides, the CDR3 is TGTGCCAGCACCTCCCCCTTGACTAGCCCTGGGGATACGCAGTATTTT.